The sequence of this TCR beta chain was determined in a study of response to subunit inactivated influenza vaccine. Findings and limits, study-wide: The authors suggested that few new T cells are recruited per seasonal influenza vaccination.

TCRdb passed the RT-PCR reads through MiXCR, listing each CDR3 protein once. This sample has around 470,000 distinct CDR3 sequences, with approximately 7.8% found just once. This clonotype appeared a few times. Its antigen remains unknown. The CDR3 totals 13 residues. Losses at the gene ends were 0 bases for V and 9 bases for J; bases not matched to a gene: 0. CDR1 SGHAT and CDR2 FQNNGV come from the germline V gene. This receptor was obtained from a man aged 50 to 69 who received an inactivated influenza vaccine. Material: PBMCs from blood, obtained around 25 months after vaccination. The chain joins TRBV11-2 to TRBJ1-5, with 9 bases fitting TRBD1. CDR3 in amino acids: CASSLEDRGPQHF. CDR3 coding DNA: TGTGCCAGCAGCTTAGAGGACAGGGGGCCCCAGCATTTT. The full variable domain, rest sourced from reference TRBV11-2 and TRBJ1-5, is EAGVAQSPRYKIIEKRQSVAFWCNPISGHATLYWYQQILGQGPKLLIQFQNNGVVDDSQLPKDRFSAERLKGVDSTLKIQPAKLEDSAVYLCASSLEDRGPQHFGDGTRLSIL.